This TCR beta chain was recovered during a study of CD8 T cells in ankylosing spondylitis. This clonotype was picked up many times. This CDR3 contains 15 residues. V shed 0 bases and J shed 7 bases, with 16 bases lying between them. The V gene's germline CDR1 is SGDLS and CDR2 YYNGEE. TCRdb reanalysed the 5' RACE reads using MiXCR and keeps one entry per CDR3 protein. The sample carries 35,000 to 50,000 distinct CDR3 sequences, 3% to 4% recorded once. This chain links TRBV9 with TRBJ1-1; TRBD1 is a possible D gene (5 bases). The receptor was isolated from a female donor with ankylosing spondylitis or in good health (not recorded which). The sample taken for sequencing was blood, either unsorted or a sorted T cell fraction (not recorded which). This chain's CDR3 is CASSVVGGQGDEAFF. The CDR3 DNA follows: TGTGCCAGCAGCGTAGTTGGCGGGCAGGGCGATGAAGCTTTCTTT.